This is a list of T cell receptor beta chains from one sample in a study of cytomegalovirus exposure and HLA in healthy donors. Sequencing was performed with immunoSEQ multiplex PCR; in TCRdb, only in-frame clones are kept and a portion is missing. Of about 120,000 clones in the sample, 9.5% were seen once. Sequenced material: PBMCs. These receptors all come from a man aged 25-45 years in good health and CMV-seronegative. The CDR3 runs from the conserved cysteine through the conserved F or W. The order of the fields is J gene, V gene, CDR3 protein.

TRBJ2-7,TRBV2,CASSVGAGYEQYF
TRBJ2-1,TRBV29-1,CSVARLAGGEQFF
TRBJ2-1,TRBV18,CASSPPDSNNEQFF
TRBJ2-2,TRBV7-2,CASSPLSGASRTGELFF
TRBJ2-1,TRBV7-9,CASSLGLAGDPLYFNEQFF
TRBJ1-3,TRBV30,CAWSKGASGNTIYF
TRBJ1-5,TRBV2,CASSERGRSNQPQHF
TRBJ1-1,TRBV7-9,CASSSTGAPGSEAFF
TRBJ2-1,TRBV4-3,CASSQWGEAGEQFF
TRBJ2-2,TRBV10-1,CASTQAGVTGELFF
TRBJ1-6,TRBV4-2,CASSEERQSPLHF
TRBJ1-1,TRBV5-1,CASTAGTGGTEAFF
TRBJ2-7,TRBV5-4,CASSVWVEDSGSYEQYF
TRBJ1-6,TRBV4-3,CASSQVSQGLGSYNSPLHF
TRBJ2-1,TRBV28,CASRPPGLARYNEQFF
TRBJ1-1,TRBV4-3,CASSQDPRGSGGSHTEAFF
TRBJ2-1,TRBV11-2,CASSLGTAGEQFF
TRBJ1-1,TRBV7-2,CASSLFGQSNTEAFF
TRBJ1-5,TRBV7-9,CASSDQGGSNQPQHF
TRBJ2-5,TRBV30,CAWSPPRVRKTQYF
TRBJ2-5,TRBV5-1,CASSYSAVREGGETQYF
TRBJ2-7,TRBV10-3,CAISQRAPYEQYF
TRBJ2-7,TRBV19,CATRVSSGASYEQYF
TRBJ2-7,TRBV5-6,CASSWDRDYEQYF
TRBJ2-7,TRBV6-1,CASTRTGTGAEQYF
TRBJ1-5,TRBV6-5,CASSNLQGSGQPQHF
TRBJ2-1,TRBV6-1,CASSETSGSYNEQFF
TRBJ2-7,TRBV27,CASSGETYEQYF
TRBJ2-5,TRBV29-1,CSVGRDREETQYF
TRBJ2-7,TRBV2,CASSGQGSSYEQYF
TRBJ1-5,TRBV30,CAWSPSMTGGRQPQHF
TRBJ1-4,TRBV2,CASRVSATNEKLFF
TRBJ2-7,TRBV9,CASQTPGLAGGNYEQYF
TRBJ2-7,TRBV5-1,CASSVDRVYEQYF
TRBJ1-1,TRBV19,CASSSTENTEAFF
TRBJ1-5,TRBV7-2,CASSVTRGGNQPQHF
TRBJ2-7,TRBV6-1,CASSDPRGLSYEQYF
TRBJ2-2,TRBV29-1,CSVEVSGDPRELFF
TRBJ2-3,TRBV7-9,CASSLVGSGEWQYF
TRBJ2-5,TRBV5-1,CASSLFPSSGGEETQYF
TRBJ1-3,TRBV19,CASIGGWRSSGNTIYF
TRBJ2-3,TRBV9,CASSQLPGTDTQYF
TRBJ2-1,TRBV10-3,CAISESLAGDEQFF
TRBJ2-1,TRBV14,CASSRGLAGPTYNEQFF
TRBJ2-3,TRBV11-3,CASSLDLLMGGGTDTQYF
TRBJ2-1,TRBV19,CASSRGRTDNEQFF
TRBJ1-1,TRBV6-5,CASSYRTGGVWTEAFF